Each of the 27 T cell receptor beta chains below was sequenced from the same sample in a study of CD8 T cells in Susac syndrome. After extraction with the RNeasy kit, about 0.45 to 1 ug of the RNA was reverse transcribed using random hexamers. TCRdb re-derived calls from the immunoSEQ multiplex PCR reads in MiXCR, one entry per CDR3 protein. The sample includes some 150,000 distinct CDR3 sequences, 95% of them seen just once. Sequencing was carried out using CD8+ T cells from PBMCs. The receptors here all came from a human donor with multiple sclerosis.

The V and J genes are TRBV29-1 and TRBJ2-7, with D perhaps matching TRBD1 or TRBD2 (5 bases each). The germline V gene encodes CDR1 SQVTM and CDR2 ANQGSEA. The CDR3 contains 12 residues. Between the trimmed V and J ends, which lost 7 bases and 6 bases, there was a span of 16 bases. The CDR3 is CSAPGPGVEQYF. The CDR3 bases are TGCAGCGCCCCGGGGCCTGGGGTCGAGCAGTACTTC.

The V call is TRBV2, the J call TRBJ2-7, with TRBD1 identical over 10 bases. This CDR3 contains 14 residues. In germline, CDR1 is SNHLY, CDR2 FYNNEI. Losses at the gene ends were 8 bases for V and 0 bases for J; bases not matched to a gene: 4. The CDR3 loop is CASWGTGDSYEQYV. CDR3 DNA sequence: TGTGCCAGCTGGGGGACAGGGGACTCCTACGAGCAGTACGTC.

The gene calls are TRBV9 and TRBJ2-2; TRBD1 or TRBD2 may be the D gene (5 bases each). The CDR3 totals 17 residues. V lost 3 bases, J lost 0 bases, and 15 bases lay in between. The germline CDR1 and CDR2 sequences are SGDLS and YYNGEE. This chain's CDR3 is CASSASWGSTNTGELFF. Here the CDR3 DNA reads TGTGCCAGCAGCGCGTCGTGGGGGAGTACGAACACCGGGGAGCTGTTTTTT.

The V gene is TRBV14, the J gene TRBJ1-1, with a weak D call TRBD1 (5 bases). Germline lookup yields CDR1 SGHDN and CDR2 FVKESK. Deletions cut 0 bases from V and 0 bases from J, with 11 bases between. The CDR3 sequence is 16 residues long. The CDR3 bases are TGTGCCAGCAGCCAAGAAGGGGACGGCATGAACACTGAAGCTTTCTTT. Its protein product is CASSQEGDGMNTEAFF.

The chain joins TRBV12-3 or TRBV12-4 to TRBJ2-1, with no clear D. V gave up 6 bases and J gave up 7 bases, with 10 bases separating them. This CDR3 has 12 residues. The DNA of the CDR3 is TGTGCCAGCAGCCTCGGTTGGAATGAGCAGTTCTTC. As protein: CASSLGWNEQFF.

The V gene is TRBV14, the J gene TRBJ2-2, with TRBD2 matching over 7 bases. The CDR3 contains 15 residues. J lost 6 bases, V lost 4 bases, and 8 bases had no gene match. In germline, CDR1 is SGHDN, CDR2 FVKESK. The CDR3 bases are TGTGCCAGCAGCCCCTTAGGACTAGTGTCCGGGGAGCTGTTTTTT. Amino acids: CASSPLGLVSGELFF.

V is TRBV20-1 and J is TRBJ2-2; D is uncertain. Germline V lookup: CDR1 DFQATT, CDR2 SNEGSKA (reference sequence). Trimming removed 6 bases at V and 0 bases at J, with 11 bases between. This CDR3 has 14 residues. Written as DNA, the CDR3 is TGCAGTGCCCCGCAGGACCCGAACACCGGGGAGCTGTTTTTT. Translating it yields CSAPQDPNTGELFF.

The V call is TRBV27, the J call TRBJ2-3; 8 bases match TRBD2. Per the germline V gene, CDR1 is MNHEY and CDR2 is SMNVEV (reference sequence). The CDR3 is 16 amino acids. Trimming removed 5 bases from V and 3 bases from J; junction bases left unmatched: 10. Here the CDR3 DNA reads TGTGCCAGCAGTCCGGAAGGTAGCGGGGTTACAGATACGCAGTATTTT. Protein sequence: CASSPEGSGVTDTQYF.

The genes are TRBV11-2 and TRBJ2-5; TRBD2 aligns across 7 bases. The CDR3 sequence is 13 residues long. V lost 6 bases and J lost 5; bases outside the gene matches: 6. From germline, CDR1 is SGHAT and CDR2 FQNNGV. The CDR3 spells CASSWFSGETQYF. The CDR3 DNA reads TGTGCCAGCAGTTGGTTTAGCGGGGAGACCCAGTACTTC.

CDR3 bases: TGTGCCAGTAGTATCGGGACTGGGGACGAGCAGTACGTC. It specifies CASSIGTGDEQYV. The V call is TRBV19, the J call TRBJ2-7; tentatively, D is TRBD2 (6 bases). V was trimmed by 3 bases and J by 5 bases, leaving 11 bases between them. Looked up from germline, CDR1 is LNHDA and CDR2 is SQIVND (reference sequence). The CDR3 extends over 13 amino acids.

The chain joins TRBV20-1 to TRBJ1-2, with TRBD1 matching 8 bases. The CDR3 covers 13 residues. The germline gives CDR1 DFQATT, CDR2 SNEGSKA (reference sequence). J gave up 1 base and V 5 bases, and 3 bases lay outside the gene matches. CDR3 residues: CSALDRDNYGYTF. The CDR3 DNA sequence: TGCAGTGCTTTGGACAGGGATAACTATGGCTACACCTTC.

This CDR3 is CASSQDSRLTDTQYF. In nucleotides, the CDR3 is TGCGCCAGCAGCCAAGATTCCCGTCTCACAGATACGCAGTATTTT. The chain is built from TRBV4-1 and TRBJ2-3; D is unresolved. From germline, CDR1 is MGHRA and CDR2 YSYEKL. Trimming removed 0 bases from V and 2 bases from J, with 9 bases in between. The CDR3 spans 15 residues.

The chain couples TRBV13 to TRBJ2-3; D gene ambiguous. This CDR3 is built from 11 residues. The germline V and J ends were trimmed by 6 bases and 5 bases, with 6 bases remaining between them. The germline gives CDR1 PRHDT, CDR2 FYEKMQ (reference sequence). CDR3 coding DNA: TGTGCCAGCAGTTTGAGAGATACGCAGTATTTT. Its protein product is CASSLRDTQYF.

This clonotype was seen a single time. The gene calls are TRBV4-2 and TRBJ2-1; D possibly corresponds to TRBD2 (6 bases). V was clipped by 3 bases and J by 7 bases, with 7 bases between them. There are 12 residues in the CDR3. CDR1 and CDR2 from the germline V gene are LGHNA and YNFKEQ. CDR3 in DNA: TGTGCCAGCAGCCAGCGGGAAAATGAGCAGTTCTTC. It encodes CASSQRENEQFF.

This chain joins TRBV13 and TRBJ1-1, with 7 bases fitting TRBD1. Unmatched junction bases numbered 8, after V lost 7 bases and J lost 0 bases. Germline CDR1 and CDR2: PRHDT and FYEKMQ (reference sequence). This CDR3 is built from 15 residues. This chain's CDR3 is CASTQGDRLNTEAFF. CDR3 in DNA: TGTGCCAGCACCCAGGGGGACCGCCTGAACACTGAAGCTTTCTTT. Combining the CDR3 with reference TRBV13 and TRBJ1-1 gives the whole variable domain AAGVIQSPRHLIKEKRETATLKCYPIPRHDTVYWYQQGPGQDPQFLISFYEKMQSDKGSIPDRFSAQQFSDYHSELNMSSLELGDSALYFCASTQGDRLNTEAFFGQGTRLTVV.

For the CDR3, the DNA is TGTGCCAGCAGCCCTGAGCCCGGACAGGGTGGCGAAAAACTGTTTTTT. This encodes CASSPEPGQGGEKLFF. The chain is built from TRBV2 and TRBJ1-4; TRBD1 agrees at 8 bases. J was trimmed by 8 bases and V by 6 bases; bases with no gene match: 14. The CDR3 is 16 residues long. Per germline, CDR1 SNHLY and CDR2 FYNNEI.

The J gene is TRBJ2-1, the V gene TRBV15, with TRBD1 matching over 8 bases. The V gene end was trimmed by 7 bases and the J gene end by 2 bases; junction bases not matched to a gene: 7. Germline V gene data show CDR1 as LNHNV and CDR2 as YYDKDF (reference sequence). CDR3 size: 15 residues. The chain's CDR3 is CATTADRATYNEQFF. DNA of the CDR3: TGTGCCACCACTGCGGACAGGGCGACCTACAATGAGCAGTTCTTC.

The count of this clonotype is one. The chain couples TRBV6-5 to TRBJ2-4, with a possible D match to TRBD1 (6 bases). This CDR3 contains 13 residues. The germline V gene has CDR1 MNHEY and CDR2 SVGAGI. V was clipped by 5 bases and J by 8 bases, with 13 bases between them. The CDR3: CASSPLGGHIQYF. CDR3 nucleotide sequence: TGTGCCAGCAGTCCACTAGGGGGTCACATTCAGTACTTC.

V and J are TRBV5-6 and TRBJ1-6; no definite D call. CDR3 length equals 15 residues. Trimming stripped 0 bases from V and 3 bases from J, with 7 bases between. CDR1 and CDR2 (germline): SGHDT, YYEEEE. The CDR3 loop reads CASSLVQLYNSPLHF. The CDR3 nucleotides read TGTGCCAGCAGCTTGGTGCAGCTCTATAATTCACCCCTCCACTTT.

V usage is TRBV12-5 and J usage is TRBJ1-1; 7 bases align to TRBD1. The length of the CDR3 is 12 residues. The germline V gene has CDR1 LGHNT and CDR2 FRNRAP. V lost 6 bases and J lost 4; bases outside the gene matches: 2. The CDR3 region is CASGDRSTEAFF. For the CDR3, the DNA is TGTGCTAGTGGGGACAGGAGCACTGAAGCTTTCTTT.

The chain links TRBV12-3 or TRBV12-4 to TRBJ2-1, with no clear D. CDR3 length: 17 amino acids. V lost 2 bases and J 0 bases, leaving 14 bases between the germline ends. CDR3 amino acids: CASSLISKASSYNEQFF. The CDR3 DNA is TGTGCCAGCAGTTTAATAAGTAAGGCGAGCTCCTACAATGAGCAGTTCTTC.

This chain links TRBV9 with TRBJ1-4; a possible D gene is TRBD1 (5 bases). Germline lookup yields CDR1 SGDLS and CDR2 YYNGEE. This CDR3 comprises 15 residues. Trimming took 3 bases from V and 7 from J, leaving 16 bases between them. Here the CDR3 reads CASSASGGEGEKLFF. The CDR3 DNA sequence: TGTGCCAGCAGCGCGTCCGGAGGGGAAGGTGAAAAACTGTTTTTT.

The J gene is TRBJ1-6, the V gene TRBV7-3; 8 bases map to TRBD1. J gave up 11 bases and V 4 bases, and 7 bases lay outside the gene matches. The germline V gene encodes CDR1 SGHTA and CDR2 FQGTGA. The CDR3 contains 14 residues. For the CDR3, the DNA is TGTGCCAGCAGCTCTACAGGGGGGCCGACACCCCTCCACTTT. As protein: CASSSTGGPTPLHF.

The chain links TRBV10-3 to TRBJ2-3, with TRBD1 matching 7 bases. CDR3 length equals 15 residues. V lost 6 bases and J lost 0; bases outside the gene matches: 6. CDR1 ENHRY and CDR2 SYGVKD come from the germline V gene. In DNA, the CDR3 is TGTGCCATCAGGGAGCAGGGGGATAGCACAGATACGCAGTATTTT. Protein sequence: CAIREQGDSTDTQYF.

The rearrangement joins TRBV7-8 to TRBJ2-5; unclear D gene. V shed 1 base and J shed 2 bases, with 8 bases lying between them. The germline CDR1 and CDR2 sequences are SGHVS and FQNEAQ. The CDR3 is 14 amino acids. The CDR3 coding sequence is TGTGCCAGCAGCTTAGTAGACGCTCAAGAGACCCAGTACTTC. It yields the protein CASSLVDAQETQYF.

CDR3 sequence: CSVEGLNTEAFF. The CDR3 DNA sequence: TGCAGCGTGGAGGGCTTGAACACTGAAGCTTTCTTT. The V call is TRBV20-1, the J call TRBJ1-1; no reliable D call. In germline, CDR1 is DFQATT, CDR2 SNEGSKA (reference sequence). This CDR3 region has 12 residues.

This rearrangement joins TRBV27 to TRBJ1-5; TRBD1 aligns across 10 bases. The CDR3 consists of 15 residues. V gave up 6 bases and J gave up 5 bases; unmatched junction bases: 7. Germline V gene sequence: CDR1 MNHEY, CDR2 SMNVEV (reference sequence). The CDR3 is CASSSTGGKDQPQHF. In DNA form, the CDR3 reads TGTGCCAGCAGCTCGACAGGGGGCAAGGATCAGCCCCAGCATTTT.